This T cell receptor beta chain was recorded in a study of PD-L1 blockade in urothelial cancer. Across the study: As for prior chemotherapy regimens, patients had received 0 to 3.

General observations from the study: Below-median TCR clonality that was measured in pretreatment blood predicted better survival.

The CDR3 loop spans 12 amino acids. V was shortened by 2 bases and J by 9 bases, with 8 bases between the two germline ends. Germline V gene data show CDR1 as SGHTA and CDR2 as FQGNSA. The data were produced by immunoSEQ multiplex PCR, yet TCRdb's version contains in-frame clones alone and is incomplete. The data hold roughly 90,000 clones, with more than 85% observed a single time. Only one count was recorded for this clone. The antigen is not known. The sequence was obtained from a man in his fifties or sixties with urothelial cancer. The rearrangement links TRBV7-2 to TRBJ2-1; unclear D gene. The sample consisted of PBMCs, taken around atezolizumab (anti-PD-L1) treatment. CDR3 protein: CASSLYLGEQFF. The CDR3 DNA is TGTGCCAGCAGCTTATATCTCGGTGAGCAGTTCTTC. Looking up the rest from reference TRBV7-2 and TRBJ2-1 gives the full variable domain: GAGVSQSPSNKVTEKGKDVELRCDPISGHTALYWYRQSLGQGLEFLIYFQGNSAPDKSGLPSDRFSAERTGGSVSTLTIQRTQQEDSAVYLCASSLYLGEQFFGPGTRLTVL.